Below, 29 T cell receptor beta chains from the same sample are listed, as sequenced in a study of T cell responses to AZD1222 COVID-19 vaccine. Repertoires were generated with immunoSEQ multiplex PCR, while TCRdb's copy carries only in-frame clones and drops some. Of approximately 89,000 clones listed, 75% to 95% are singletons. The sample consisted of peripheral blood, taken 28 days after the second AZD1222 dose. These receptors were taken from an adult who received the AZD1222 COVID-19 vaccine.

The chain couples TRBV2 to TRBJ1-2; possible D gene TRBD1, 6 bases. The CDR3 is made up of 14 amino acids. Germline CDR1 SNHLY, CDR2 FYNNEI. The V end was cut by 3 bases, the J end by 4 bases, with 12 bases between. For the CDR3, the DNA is TGTGCCAGCAGTGAGAACCCGGGGGCCTATGGCTACACCTTC. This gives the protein CASSENPGAYGYTF.

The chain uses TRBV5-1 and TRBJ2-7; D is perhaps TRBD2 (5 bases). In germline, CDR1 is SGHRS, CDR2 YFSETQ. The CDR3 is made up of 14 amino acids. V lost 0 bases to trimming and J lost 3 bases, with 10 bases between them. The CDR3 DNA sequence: TGCGCCAGCAGCTTGGGTCGGGGAAACTACGAGCAGTACTTC. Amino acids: CASSLGRGNYEQYF.

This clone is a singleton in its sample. The CDR3 DNA is TGTGCCAGCAGCAGACAGGGACCCGAGGGGCCCCAGCATTTT. The encoded protein is CASSRQGPEGPQHF. The chain links TRBV2 to TRBJ1-5; 7 bases line up with TRBD1. After removal of 6 bases from V and 9 bases from J, the junction contained 11 bases not matched to a gene. Germline CDR1 reads SNHLY; CDR2 reads FYNNEI. This CDR3 has 14 amino acids.

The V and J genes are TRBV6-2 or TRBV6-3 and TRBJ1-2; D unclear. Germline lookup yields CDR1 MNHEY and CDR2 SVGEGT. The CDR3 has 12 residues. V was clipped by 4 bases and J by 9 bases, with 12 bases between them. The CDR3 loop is CASSFSPWSYTF. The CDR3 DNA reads TGTGCCAGCAGTTTTTCTCCCTGGAGCTACACCTTC.

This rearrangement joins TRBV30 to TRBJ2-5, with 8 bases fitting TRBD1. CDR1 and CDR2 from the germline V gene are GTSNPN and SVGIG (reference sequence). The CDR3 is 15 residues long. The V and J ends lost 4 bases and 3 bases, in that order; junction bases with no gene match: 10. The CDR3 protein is CAWTLQTGDEETQYF. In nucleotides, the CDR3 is TGTGCCTGGACCCTCCAGACAGGGGATGAAGAGACCCAGTACTTC.

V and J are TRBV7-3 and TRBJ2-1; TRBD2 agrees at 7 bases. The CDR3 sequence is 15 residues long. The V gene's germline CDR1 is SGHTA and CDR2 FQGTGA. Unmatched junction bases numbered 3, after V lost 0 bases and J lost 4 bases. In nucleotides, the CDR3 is TGTGCCAGCAGCTTAACTAGCGGGCAGTACAATGAGCAGTTCTTC. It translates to CASSLTSGQYNEQFF.

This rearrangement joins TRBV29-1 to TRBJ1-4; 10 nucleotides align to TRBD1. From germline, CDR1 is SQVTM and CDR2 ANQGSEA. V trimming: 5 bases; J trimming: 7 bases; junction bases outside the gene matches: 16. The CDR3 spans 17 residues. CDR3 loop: CSVSPDISGTGVEKLFF. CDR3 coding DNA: TGCAGCGTTTCTCCTGACATTTCCGGGACAGGGGTTGAAAAACTGTTTTTT.

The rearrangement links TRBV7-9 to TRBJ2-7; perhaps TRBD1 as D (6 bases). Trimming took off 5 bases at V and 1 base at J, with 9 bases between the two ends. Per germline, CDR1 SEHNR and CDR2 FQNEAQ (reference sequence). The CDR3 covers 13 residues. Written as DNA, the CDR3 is TGTGCCAGCAGCCACAGGGAGTCCTACGAGCAGTACTTC. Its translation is CASSHRESYEQYF.

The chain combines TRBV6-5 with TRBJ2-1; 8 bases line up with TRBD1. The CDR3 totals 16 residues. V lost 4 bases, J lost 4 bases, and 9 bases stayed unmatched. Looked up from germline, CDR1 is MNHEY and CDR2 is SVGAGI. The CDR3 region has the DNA TGTGCCAGCAGTTTCCAGGGGGCTCGTGTTTACAATGAGCAGTTCTTC. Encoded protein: CASSFQGARVYNEQFF.

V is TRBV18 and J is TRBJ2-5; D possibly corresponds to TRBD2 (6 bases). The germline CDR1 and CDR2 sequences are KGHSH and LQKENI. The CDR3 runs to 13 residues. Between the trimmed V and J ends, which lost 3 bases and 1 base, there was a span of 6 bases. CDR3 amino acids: CASSPGGQETQYF. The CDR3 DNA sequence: TGTGCCAGCTCACCGGGGGGCCAAGAGACCCAGTACTTC.

CDR3 amino acids: CASGSGTEAFF. The CDR3 region has the DNA TGTGCCAGCGGGAGTGGCACTGAAGCTTTCTTT. The J gene is TRBJ1-1, the V gene TRBV12-3 or TRBV12-4; D is unclear. Trimming stripped 8 bases from V and 4 bases from J, with 8 bases between. The CDR3 spans 11 residues.

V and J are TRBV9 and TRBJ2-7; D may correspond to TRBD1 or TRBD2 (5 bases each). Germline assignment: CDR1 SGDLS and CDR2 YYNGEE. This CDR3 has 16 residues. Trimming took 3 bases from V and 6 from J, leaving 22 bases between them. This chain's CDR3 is CASSARDRAEGTEQYF. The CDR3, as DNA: TGTGCCAGCAGCGCCAGAGACCGGGCCGAGGGGACCGAGCAGTACTTC.

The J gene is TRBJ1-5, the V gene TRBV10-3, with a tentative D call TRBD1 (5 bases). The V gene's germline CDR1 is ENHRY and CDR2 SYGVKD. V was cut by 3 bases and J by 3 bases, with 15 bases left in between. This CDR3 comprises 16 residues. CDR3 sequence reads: CAISDTRGRNNQPQHF. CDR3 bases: TGTGCCATCAGTGATACTAGGGGACGAAACAATCAGCCCCAGCATTTT.

The CDR3 bases are TGCGCCACCAAAATGCTTCCCCGGGGACTAGGAACCTACGAGCAGTACTTC. Translated, it gives CATKMLPRGLGTYEQYF. This chain links TRBV5-1 with TRBJ2-7; 8 positions match TRBD2. V lost 9 bases, J lost 2 bases, and 19 bases stayed unmatched. CDR3 size: 17 residues. CDR1 and CDR2 from the germline V gene are SGHRS and YFSETQ.

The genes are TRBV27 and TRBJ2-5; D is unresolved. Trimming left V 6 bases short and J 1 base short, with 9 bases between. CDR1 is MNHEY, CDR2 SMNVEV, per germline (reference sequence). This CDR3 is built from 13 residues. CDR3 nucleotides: TGTGCCAGCAGCTTAAGGGTCCAAGAGACCCAGTACTTC. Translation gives CASSLRVQETQYF.

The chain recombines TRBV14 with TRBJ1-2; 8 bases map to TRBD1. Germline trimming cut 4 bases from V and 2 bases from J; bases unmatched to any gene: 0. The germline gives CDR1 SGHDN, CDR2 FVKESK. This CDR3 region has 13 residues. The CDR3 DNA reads TGTGCCAGCAGCCGGGACAGGAACTATGGCTACACCTTC. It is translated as CASSRDRNYGYTF.

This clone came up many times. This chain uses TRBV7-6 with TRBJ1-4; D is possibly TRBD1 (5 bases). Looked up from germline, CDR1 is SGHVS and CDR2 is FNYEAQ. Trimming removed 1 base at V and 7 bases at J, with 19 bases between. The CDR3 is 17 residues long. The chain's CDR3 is CASSLGQRAGRREKLFF. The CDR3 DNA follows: TGTGCCAGCAGCTTAGGTCAGCGGGCAGGGCGCCGTGAAAAACTGTTTTTT. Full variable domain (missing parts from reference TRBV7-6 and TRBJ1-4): GAGVSQSPRYKVTKRGQDVALRCDPISGHVSLYWYRQALGQGPEFLTYFNYEAQQDKSGLPNDRFSAERPEGSISTLTIQRTEQRDSAMYRCASSLGQRAGRREKLFFGSGTQLSVL.

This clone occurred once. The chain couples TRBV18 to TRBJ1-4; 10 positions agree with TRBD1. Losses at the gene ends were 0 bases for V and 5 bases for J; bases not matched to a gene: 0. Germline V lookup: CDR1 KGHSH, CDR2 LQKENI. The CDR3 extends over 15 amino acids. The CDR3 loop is CASSPPGQGNEKLFF. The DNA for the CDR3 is TGTGCCAGCTCACCACCGGGACAGGGGAATGAAAAACTGTTTTTT.

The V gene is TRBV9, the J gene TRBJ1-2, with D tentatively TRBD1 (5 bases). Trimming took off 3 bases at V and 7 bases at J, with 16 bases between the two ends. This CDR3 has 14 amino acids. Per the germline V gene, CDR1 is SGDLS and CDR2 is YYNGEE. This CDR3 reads CASSAVMGQGGYTF. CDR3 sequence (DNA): TGTGCCAGCAGCGCCGTGATGGGGCAGGGTGGCTACACCTTC.

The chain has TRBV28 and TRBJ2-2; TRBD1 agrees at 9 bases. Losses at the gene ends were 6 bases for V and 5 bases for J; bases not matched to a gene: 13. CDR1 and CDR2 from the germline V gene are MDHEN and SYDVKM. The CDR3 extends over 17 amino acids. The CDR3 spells CASSWAAGTGRTGELFF. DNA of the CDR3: TGTGCCAGCAGCTGGGCCGCCGGGACAGGGCGAACCGGGGAGCTGTTTTTT.

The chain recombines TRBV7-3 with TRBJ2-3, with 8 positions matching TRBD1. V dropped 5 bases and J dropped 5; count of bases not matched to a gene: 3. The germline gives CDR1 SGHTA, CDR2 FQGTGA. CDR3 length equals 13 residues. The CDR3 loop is CASSGQGIDTQYF. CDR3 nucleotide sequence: TGTGCCAGCAGCGGACAGGGAATAGATACGCAGTATTTT.

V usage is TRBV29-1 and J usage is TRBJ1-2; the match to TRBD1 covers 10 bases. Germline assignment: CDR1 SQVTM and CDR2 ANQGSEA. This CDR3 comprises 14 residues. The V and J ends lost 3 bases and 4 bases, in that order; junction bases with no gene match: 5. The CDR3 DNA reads TGCAGCGTTGAGGGGGACAGGGGACTCTATGGCTACACCTTC. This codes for CSVEGDRGLYGYTF.

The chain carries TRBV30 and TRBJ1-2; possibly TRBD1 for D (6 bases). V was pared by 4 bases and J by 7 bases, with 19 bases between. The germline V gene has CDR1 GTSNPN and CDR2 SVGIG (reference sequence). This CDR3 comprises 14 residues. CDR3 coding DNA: TGTGCCTGGAATGGGGGGGGGCGGATGGTTGGCTACACCTTC. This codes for CAWNGGGRMVGYTF.

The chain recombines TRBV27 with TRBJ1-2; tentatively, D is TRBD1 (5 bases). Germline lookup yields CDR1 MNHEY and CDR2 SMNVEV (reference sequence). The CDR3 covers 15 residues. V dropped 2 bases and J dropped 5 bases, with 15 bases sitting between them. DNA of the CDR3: TGTGCCAGCAGTTTACAAGCAGGGTGGACGTATGGCTACACCTTC. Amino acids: CASSLQAGWTYGYTF.

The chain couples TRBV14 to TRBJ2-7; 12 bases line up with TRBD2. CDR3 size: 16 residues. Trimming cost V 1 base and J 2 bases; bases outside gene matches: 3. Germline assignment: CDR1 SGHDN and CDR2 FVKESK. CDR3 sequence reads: CASSQGASGRAYEQYF. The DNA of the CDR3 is TGTGCCAGCAGCCAAGGGGCTAGCGGGAGGGCCTACGAGCAGTACTTC. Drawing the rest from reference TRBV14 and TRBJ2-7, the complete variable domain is EAGVTQFPSHSVIEKGQTVTLRCDPISGHDNLYWYRRVMGKEIKFLLHFVKESKQDESGMPNNRFLAERTGGTYSTLKVQPAELEDSGVYFCASSQGASGRAYEQYFGPGTRLTVT.

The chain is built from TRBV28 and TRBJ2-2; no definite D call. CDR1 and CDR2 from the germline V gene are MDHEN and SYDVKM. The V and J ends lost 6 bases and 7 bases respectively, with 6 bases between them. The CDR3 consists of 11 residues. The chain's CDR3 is CASRIVGELFF. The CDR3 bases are TGTGCCAGCAGGATAGTCGGGGAGCTGTTTTTT.

The CDR3 sequence: CASSQDSRKGNEQFF. The CDR3 DNA sequence: TGTGCCAGCAGCCAAGATTCTAGAAAGGGCAATGAGCAGTTCTTC. V and J are TRBV3-1 (or the pseudogene TRBV3-2) and TRBJ2-1; D remains ambiguous. V was trimmed by 0 bases and J by 6 bases, leaving 12 bases between them. This CDR3 contains 15 residues. Germline CDR1 reads LGHDT; CDR2 reads YNNKEL (reference sequence).

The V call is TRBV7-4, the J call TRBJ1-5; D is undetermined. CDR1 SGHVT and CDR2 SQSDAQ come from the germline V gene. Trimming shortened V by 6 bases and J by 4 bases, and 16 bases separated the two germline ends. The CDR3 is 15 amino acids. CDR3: CASSTLVSENQPQHF. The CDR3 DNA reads TGTGCCAGCAGTACCTTAGTATCGGAAAATCAGCCCCAGCATTTT.

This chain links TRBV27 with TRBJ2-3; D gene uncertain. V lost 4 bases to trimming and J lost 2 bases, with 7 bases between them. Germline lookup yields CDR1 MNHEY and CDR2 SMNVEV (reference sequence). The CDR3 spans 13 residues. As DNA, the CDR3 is TGTGCCAGCAGTTACCACCCCACAGATACGCAGTATTTT. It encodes CASSYHPTDTQYF.